This T cell receptor beta chain emerged from a study of cytomegalovirus exposure and HLA in healthy donors (dated by TCRdb to about 2017). With respect to the entire study: An earlier analysis of roughly 500 of the donors reported 250 to 300 Gb of sequence data and about 120 million unique TCR beta sequences obtained from around 180 million T cells. About 300 gigabases of sequencing data and 70 million to 100 million unique TCR sequences were included in an early release covering around 600 HLA-typed donors. The genetic ancestry cluster associated with self-reported Caucasian donors included 81% of the roughly 400 genotyped donors. The study aimed to test whether cataloging public T cell receptors could reveal signatures of past pathogen exposure. The T cell repertoires of around 670 subjects were profiled by immunosequencing and related to cytomegalovirus serostatus. A separate validation cohort of more than 100 different subjects was used in addition to the approximately 700-subject first cohort. High-throughput TCR immunosequencing, statistical association of individual TCRs with disease status, and machine learning were combined to predict cytomegalovirus infection status. In a later analysis, previously published TCR beta repertoires from 500 to 750 donors were re-analyzed and high-resolution HLA genotyping was added so that TCR occurrence patterns could be studied. In the later analysis, no new phenotypic data were used to find candidate immune exposures; instead, reliance was placed on TCR beta sequences and their occurrence across donors. An earlier analysis of fewer than 750 of the donors used high-throughput TCR beta sequencing to judge whether each TCR beta V gene segment behaved as functional or pseudogenic. Donor age, sex, ethnicity and CMV serostatus were collected together with the repertoire data. A later genetic analysis used genome-wide SNP genotypes for about 65% of the roughly 700 donors, treating that subset as a discovery cohort. Every discovery cohort repertoire had been produced on one sequencing platform. Class I and class II HLA loci were covered by the typing at four-digit resolution. Typing coverage varied by locus: about 620-630 donors for A, B, C, DRB1 and DQB1; roughly 500 for DQA1; approximately 610 for DPA1; around 490 for DPB1. About five DR-DQ haplotypes were treated as single units for association and clustering because of strong linkage in the cohort. On average, roughly 240,000 unique TCR beta nucleotide sequences were sequenced per donor among some 420 genotyped donors of the cohort, with around 19% of those sequences being non-productive. General conclusions and limits of the study: V-gene and J-gene trimming of TCR beta chains was associated with a missense DCLRE1C variant in a later genetic analysis, and the association was replicated in an independent cohort. A further reported finding was that TCR beta sequences accurately predicted the HLA-A and HLA-B alleles for most subjects in the first cohort. Over 15 rarely observed V segments, including chromosome 9 orphons, were excluded from the earlier analysis of a few hundred of the donors because counts were too low. The study listed over 150 TCR beta chains as associated with cytomegalovirus. The 87-base-pair reads could not distinguish some IMGT-functional V segments, including TRBV6-2 and TRBV6-3, so those segments were excluded. A later analysis associated approximately 17,000 TCR beta sequences with specific HLA alleles at a false discovery rate of 0.05. According to a later analysis, most CMV-associated TCR beta chains appeared to be HLA-restricted, and the HLA associations seemed to be driven largely by CMV exposure. In vitro tests confirmed that a few of the cytomegalovirus-associated TCR beta chains recognize cytomegalovirus antigens. Presence/absence analyses assumed roughly uniform sequencing depth across donors, an assumption that may not hold. In a later analysis, several top co-occurrence clusters were reported to appear linked to parvovirus B19, influenza, CMV and Epstein-Barr virus. In a later analysis, TCR association rates were found to vary across HLA loci, with the most associated TCRs seen for DRB1 alleles and the fewest for HLA-C alleles. In this cohort, only TCR beta chains were sequenced, and detectable features were limited by the absence of alpha or paired-chain data. A group of highly shared sequence variants was considered likely to be a technical artifact of the sequencing pipeline. The authors suggested that the approach could potentially be extended to other disease states and immunological phenotypes. A later analysis found that HLA-associated TCR beta chains were more clonally expanded and had lower generation probabilities than equally common non-associated chains. The classifier was reported to diagnose cytomegalovirus status with high specificity and sensitivity in both the original cohort and the validation cohort. The only immune exposure information available for the cohort was CMV serostatus. According to a later genetic analysis, donors in an Asian-associated ancestry cluster had fewer N-insertions in productive TCRs than the approximately 650-donor mean. Linkage disequilibrium might explain the correlated functional status among segregating V segments, but an unknown experimental factor could not be ruled out. While some public TCRs were present in many individuals, most TCR sequences turned up only very rarely across donors. In an earlier analysis of around 600 of the donors, most TCR beta V segments were observed in productive rearrangements about 90% or about 30% of the time, broadly matching IMGT annotations. When HLA alleles, especially DR and DQ, strongly co-occurred, TCR associations were difficult to assign to individual alleles. Because HLA typing was unavailable for some donors at each locus, only the typed subset was used in association tests.

The cohort comprised several hundred healthy bone marrow donors. At the time of sampling, all cohort members were nominally healthy, though unrecorded immune exposures were likely present. The donor tested CMV seropositive and was one of the 289 seropositive cohort members. A peripheral blood sample was provided by each donor, and peripheral blood mononuclear cells were used for TCR beta sequencing. The Qiagen DNeasy Blood Extraction Kit was used to extract genomic DNA from the blood cell samples. Spanning cysteine to phenylalanine, the CDR3 consists of 13 amino acids. The CDR3 DNA has 39 bases and is translated from base 1. The junction carries 12 bases between V and J, which are trimmed by 5 bases and 5 bases respectively. Via the germline V gene, CDR1 is SGHVS and CDR2 FNYEAQ. The library came from the immunoSEQ multiplex PCR assay. For the multiplex PCR, a mixture combining 60 forward primers for TCR Vbeta segments and 13 reverse primers for TCR Jbeta segments was used. A multiplex PCR assay on genomic DNA amplified the CDR3 region of rearranged TCR beta genes. Amplified TCR beta libraries were sequenced as 87-base-pair reads on the Illumina HiSeq System. The authors' analysis ran thus. In a later analysis, roughly 80 million unique TCR beta chains were counted across the roughly 610 repertoires, and about 9.9 million of these chains were shared by at least two donors. To remove PCR and sequencing errors, raw reads were error-corrected and collapsed into unique sequences using a nearest-neighbor algorithm that merged closely related sequences. To assign V, D and J gene segments, CDR3 sequences were aligned to IMGT reference sequences. For a sequence to be retained, a match of at least six nucleotides was required to both a V gene segment and a J gene segment. Rearrangements were classified as productive when the CDR3 lacked stop codons and remained in frame with V and J, and all other rearrangements were classified as non-productive. CDR3 was defined according to IMGT convention as the region running from the second conserved V-encoded cysteine to the conserved J-encoded phenylalanine. In an earlier analysis of approximately 590 of the donors, sequences lacking an unambiguous match to a single V gene segment were excluded. An earlier analysis of several hundred of the donors classified V segments as functional when productive rearrangements were above 56.7% and as segregating when the standard deviation between donors was above 5%. To diagnose cytomegalovirus status from the catalog of TCR beta chain sequences, a statistical classification framework was built. In a later analysis, TCR nucleotide sequences were compared against IMGT/GENE-DB human TR gene sequences so that V and J genes could be assigned. A later analysis assigned CDR3 sequences and most-parsimonious VDJ recombination scenarios with the TCRdist pipeline. In a later analysis, each TCR beta chain was defined by its CDR3 amino acid sequence together with its V-gene family, and reads without a unique V-gene family were excluded. In a later analysis, several hundred highly shared, low-generation-probability nucleotide sequences were removed to address suspected cross-contamination and a sequencing artifact. In a later analysis, a clonal expansion index for each public chain was calculated from normalized within-repertoire ranks of inferred template counts. A later analysis computed generation probabilities with a VDJ recombination model fitted to out-of-frame rearrangements, and checked the results against IGoR. In a later analysis, TCR-TCR, TCR-HLA and TCR-CMV co-occurrence was scored with hypergeometric tests, and a repertoire-size bias correction was applied to TCR pairs. A later analysis estimated false discovery rates by permuting HLA or CMV assignments 20 times. In a later analysis, co-occurring TCRs were grouped with DBSCAN, and TCRdist sequence similarity was added when clustering was performed within HLA-allele-positive subsets. Co-occurrence clustering excluded repertoires with fewer than 30,000 or more than 120,000 public chains, plus five with anomalous nucleotide sharing. TCRdb stores this immuneACCESS table with in-frame sequences only. Part of the clones is absent; in the studies checked, under half of the shortfall reflects unresolved V genes, and no reason is known for the rest. The DNA gave D and trimming, while V, J and clone size come from that table. The sample includes some 180,000 clones, with approximately 80% observed a single time. The ten largest clones capture roughly 15% of the sample.

This clone was seen a handful of times. Its antigen is not yet known. No base-level quality is on record; no much larger clone is a single base apart. The sequence was obtained from a woman aged 25 to 39 in good health and CMV-seropositive. Here the chain combines TRBV7-6 and TRBJ2-5; TRBD2 is a possible D gene, resting on 6 matching bases. Sequencing input: PBMCs. CDR3 region: CASSLTSRETQYF. In nucleotides, the sequence is TGTGCCAGCAGCCTGACTAGTCGTGAGACCCAGTACTTC. This CDR3, with the reference TRBV7-6 and TRBJ2-5 proteins standing in past its ends, gives the full variable domain GAGVSQSPRYKVTKRGQDVALRCDPISGHVSLYWYRQALGQGPEFLTYFNYEAQQDKSGLPNDRFSAERPEGSISTLTIQRTEQRDSAMYRCASSLTSRETQYFGPGTRLLVL.